What follows describes a single T cell receptor (beta chain). Antigen unknown. The data were obtained in a study of blood T cells in healthy people across ages. A second roughly 6 to 12 cycle PCR used barcoded and J-beta primers. TCRdb independently ran MiXCR on the 5' RACE reads; one entry per CDR3 protein. The table includes approximately 900,000 distinct CDR3 sequences, about 48% detected once. Study results and limitations: TCR beta diversity per million T cells fell roughly linearly with age. Nothing was known about donor CMV status, and this possibly confounded expanded clonotype changes.

Source material: blood. This sequence was found in a man aged 25 to 45 in good health.

Written as DNA, the CDR3 is TGTGCCAGCAGCTCTGTAATCGGGCTCTGGGAGACCCAGTACTTC. Translated, it gives CASSSVIGLWETQYF. The chain couples TRBV7-2 to TRBJ2-5; D is undetermined. V dropped 4 bases and J dropped 5 bases, with 17 bases sitting between them. The CDR3 runs 15 residues. Germline V lookup: CDR1 SGHTA, CDR2 FQGNSA.